This T cell receptor beta chain was observed in a study of cytotoxic CD8 clonotypes in ibrutinib-treated CLL. For the study at large: Among patients, around 24 responded partially and 2 completely; approximately 15 then stayed remitted and around 12 progressed after median roughly 73 months. Mean values per sample were a few hundred thousand productive templates and 98,000 or so productive rearrangements. With a range of 6 to 36, the median treatment time before response samples were taken was over 9 months.

The authors obtained 1.5 to 2.5 micrograms of genomic DNA from cryopreserved PBMCs for TCR beta libraries. V lost 4 bases and J 0 bases, leaving 15 bases between the germline ends. There are 16 residues in the CDR3. Per germline, CDR1 MNHNS and CDR2 SASEGT. The repertoire was sequenced with immunoSEQ multiplex PCR; TCRdb's copy has only in-frame clones and lacks some. Here the sample spans hundreds of thousands of clones, roughly two thirds being singletons. This sequence was found in a human donor with chronic lymphocytic leukemia. Here the sequenced sample was PBMCs, taken after 36 months of ibrutinib treatment. The J gene is TRBJ1-1, the V gene TRBV6-1; the D gene is possibly TRBD1 (5 bases). For the CDR3, the DNA is TGTGCCAGCAGTGCCTCCCTGACAGTTATGAACACTGAAGCTTTCTTT. Amino acid sequence: CASSASLTVMNTEAFF.